Listed here is a single T cell receptor (beta chain). The antigen is not known. These data are taken from a study of shared clonotypes between healthy human individuals. The CDR3 has 16 amino acids. V was trimmed by 0 bases and J by 0 bases, leaving 13 bases between them. Looked up from germline, CDR1 is SGDLS and CDR2 is YYNGEE. The authors split each subset's genomic DNA evenly across several immunoSEQ plates. TCRdb's table, derived via immunoSEQ multiplex PCR, lists solely in-frame clones and lacks some. The sample carries millions of clones, roughly nine tenths recorded once. Study-level findings and limits: Richness estimates generally favored naive over memory subsets.

V gene TRBV9 combines with J gene TRBJ2-7; D gene unclear. The receptor's source is a man aged 18 to 30 in good health. Sequenced input: naive CD4+ T cells sorted from blood. Subset indicated: CD45RA+ positively selected. CDR3 DNA: TGTGCCAGCAGCGTAGGGCAGGATTATAGCTCCTACGAGCAGTACTTC. Amino acids: CASSVGQDYSSYEQYF.